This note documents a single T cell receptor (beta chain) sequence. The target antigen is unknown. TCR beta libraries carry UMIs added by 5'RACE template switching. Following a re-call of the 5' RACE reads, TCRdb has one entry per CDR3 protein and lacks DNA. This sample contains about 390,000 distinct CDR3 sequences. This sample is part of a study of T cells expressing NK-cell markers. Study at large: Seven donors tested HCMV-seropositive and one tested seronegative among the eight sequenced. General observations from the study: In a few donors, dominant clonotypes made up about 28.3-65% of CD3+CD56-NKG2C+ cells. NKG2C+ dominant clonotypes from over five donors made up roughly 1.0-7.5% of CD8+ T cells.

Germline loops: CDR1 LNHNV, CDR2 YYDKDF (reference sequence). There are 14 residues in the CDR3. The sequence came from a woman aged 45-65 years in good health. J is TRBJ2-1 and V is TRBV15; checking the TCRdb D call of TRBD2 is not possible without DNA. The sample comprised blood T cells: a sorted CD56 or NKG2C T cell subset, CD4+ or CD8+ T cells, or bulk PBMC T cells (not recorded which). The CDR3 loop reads CATGPGLAGEGQFF.